This T cell receptor beta chain was documented in a study of blood T cell repertoires in COVID-19. Study summary: The United States, Italy and Spain supplied acute and convalescent COVID-19 samples. Nucleic acid was either cDNA or gDNA, and it came from T cells, B-cell-depleted T cells, or PBMCs.

After removal of 1 base from V and 8 bases from J, the junction contained 9 bases not matched to a gene. The CDR3 is made up of 15 amino acids. Germline CDR1 reads LGHDT; CDR2 reads YNNKEL (reference sequence). Sequencing was performed with immunoSEQ multiplex PCR; in TCRdb, only in-frame clones are kept and a portion is missing. The table shows tens of thousands of clones, with roughly three quarters occurring only once. Seattle patients were enrolled while actively infected and followed longitudinally. The specimen was peripheral blood. V and J are TRBV3-1 (or the pseudogene TRBV3-2) and TRBJ1-2, with 8 bases identical to TRBD1. This clonotype originated in an older man with COVID-19, enrolled during active disease. The DNA for the CDR3 is TGTGCCAGCAGCCAAGGCCCGACAGGGGACGAGGGCTACACCTTC. Its protein is CASSQGPTGDEGYTF.